These T cell receptor beta chains were read from a single sample in a study of T cells in Graves' hyperthyroidism and ophthalmopathy. One entry per CDR3 protein, called by TCRdb with MiXCR from the multiplex PCR reads. The profile shows around 300,000 distinct CDR3 sequences, roughly 15% of them singletons. The material sequenced was blood. The receptor source for this set is a woman aged 40 to 50 with Graves' ophthalmopathy. The CDR3 runs from the conserved cysteine through the conserved F or W. The D gene is left open where the match is weak. Clone size is stated in some rows and not others, as once, few, many or a class when expanded.

J gene	V gene	clone size	D gene	CDR3 protein	CDR3 DNA
TRBJ1-2	TRBV4-1	few	-	CASSQGGIPNYGYTF	TGCGCCAGCAGCCAAGGTGGTATACCTAACTATGGCTACACCTTC
TRBJ2-7	TRBV18	-	TRBD1	CASSQTTGGYYEQYF	TGTGCCAGCTCCCAGACCACAGGGGGATACTACGAGCAGTACTTC
TRBJ1-3	TRBV6-1	few	-	CASTPRGYSGNTIYF	TGTGCCAGCACACCTCGGGGGTATTCTGGAAACACCATATATTTT
TRBJ1-5	TRBV10-3	many	TRBD1	CAISGDREIQPQHF	TGTGCCATCAGTGGGGACAGGGAAATTCAGCCCCAGCATTTT
TRBJ2-3	TRBV6-1	many	-	CASSELGSLTDTQYF	TGTGCCAGCAGTGAATTGGGCAGTCTCACAGATACGCAGTATTTT
TRBJ1-1	TRBV10-3	many	-	CAISDNQGRVEAFF	TGTGCCATCAGTGATAATCAGGGAAGGGTTGAAGCTTTCTTT
TRBJ2-7	TRBV5-1	many	-	CASSLAEQVPYEQYF	TGCGCCAGCAGCTTGGCCGAACAGGTCCCCTACGAGCAGTACTTC
TRBJ2-5	TRBV6-5	many	TRBD2	CASSYWGLGLAGGEETQYF	TGTGCCAGCAGTTACTGGGGCCTCGGACTAGCGGGGGGCGAAGAGACCCAGTACTTC
TRBJ1-4	TRBV28	few	TRBD1	CASSLDRAGGNEKLFF	TGTGCCAGCAGTTTGGACAGGGCGGGGGGTAATGAAAAACTGTTTTTT
TRBJ1-3	TRBV5-5	few	-	CASSRSSTARTSGNTIYF	TGTGCCAGCAGCCGAAGTTCTACAGCCCGGACTTCTGGAAACACCATATATTTT
TRBJ2-1	TRBV24-1	-	TRBD2	CATSEAGGDYNEQFF	TGTGCCACCAGTGAAGCTGGGGGGGACTACAATGAGCAGTTCTTC
TRBJ2-3	TRBV20-1	many	TRBD2	CSASHRTSGITDTQYF	TGCAGTGCTTCCCACCGGACTAGCGGGATAACAGATACGCAGTATTTT
TRBJ2-7	TRBV20-1	-	-	CSARDAWVTAYEQYF	TGCAGTGCTAGAGATGCGTGGGTAACTGCCTACGAGCAGTACTTC
TRBJ1-5	TRBV2	-	TRBD1	CASTKDRGNNQPQHF	TGTGCCAGCACCAAGGACAGGGGTAATAATCAGCCCCAGCATTTT
TRBJ2-7	TRBV6-1	many	TRBD1	CASSRAGTGTEQYF	TGTGCCAGCAGTCGCGCCGGGACAGGGACCGAGCAGTACTTC
TRBJ2-7	TRBV12-3/TRBV12-4	many	TRBD2	CASSPGTSGGSYEQYF	TGTGCCAGCAGTCCCGGGACTAGCGGGGGTTCCTACGAGCAGTACTTC
TRBJ2-3	TRBV27	many	-	CASKRLSTDTQYF	TGTGCCAGTAAAAGGCTCAGCACAGATACGCAGTATTTT
TRBJ2-1	TRBV24-1	once	TRBD2	CATSDSRLAGLVQFF	TGTGCCACCAGTGATTCTAGGCTAGCGGGATTGGTGCAGTTCTTC
TRBJ2-1	TRBV5-6	few	TRBD1	CASSFTGTGAYNEQFF	TGTGCCAGCAGCTTTACCGGGACAGGGGCCTACAATGAGCAGTTCTTC
TRBJ2-5	TRBV15	few	-	CATSGIDRRLARGQETQYF	TGTGCCACCAGCGGAATAGACCGAAGACTCGCTCGAGGCCAAGAGACCCAGTACTTC
TRBJ1-5	TRBV18	few	-	CASSPDISQPQHF	TGTGCCAGCTCACCGGACATTTCTCAGCCCCAGCATTTT
TRBJ2-7	TRBV20-1	-	TRBD2	CGANSGGPAYEQYF	TGCGGTGCCAATAGCGGGGGACCAGCCTACGAGCAGTACTTC
TRBJ1-1	TRBV27	many	-	CASSTDSFWREAFF	TGTGCCAGCAGCACGGACAGCTTCTGGAGGGAAGCTTTCTTT
TRBJ2-1	TRBV7-9	few	-	CASSLASNEQFF	TGTGCCAGCAGCTTAGCGTCCAATGAGCAGTTCTTC